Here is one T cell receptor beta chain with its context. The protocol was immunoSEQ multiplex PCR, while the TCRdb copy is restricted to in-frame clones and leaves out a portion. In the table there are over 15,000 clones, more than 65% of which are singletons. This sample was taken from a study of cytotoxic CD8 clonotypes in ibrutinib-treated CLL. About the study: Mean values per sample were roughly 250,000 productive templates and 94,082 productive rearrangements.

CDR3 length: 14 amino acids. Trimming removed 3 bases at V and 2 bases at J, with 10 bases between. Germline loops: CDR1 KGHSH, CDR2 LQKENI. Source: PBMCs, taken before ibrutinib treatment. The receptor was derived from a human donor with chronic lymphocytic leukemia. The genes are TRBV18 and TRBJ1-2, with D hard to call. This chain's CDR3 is CASSPVAGNYGYTF. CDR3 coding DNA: TGTGCCAGCTCACCGGTGGCAGGAAACTATGGCTACACCTTC. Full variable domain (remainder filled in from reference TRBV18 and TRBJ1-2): NAGVMQNPRHLVRRRGQEARLRCSPMKGHSHVYWYRQLPEEGLKFMVYLQKENIIDESGMPKERFSAEFPKEGPSILRIQQVVRGDSAAYFCASSPVAGNYGYTFGSGTRLTVV.